These 29 T cell receptor beta chains share one sample of origin, sequenced in a study of blood T cell repertoires in COVID-19. Profiled with immunoSEQ multiplex PCR; TCRdb holds only in-frame clones, not every one. The table has about 220,000 clones, 80% seen once. Material for sequencing was peripheral blood. All receptors derive from a human donor in a cohort sampled during active COVID-19.

This clone was recorded a few times. CDR3 loop: CASSTKDSQNQPQHF. CDR3 DNA: TGTGCCAGCAGCACCAAGGACAGTCAGAATCAGCCCCAGCATTTT. V and J are TRBV21-1 and TRBJ1-5; the table calls TRBD1, which could not be checked here. TRBV21-1 is listed as a pseudogene. The CDR3 runs to 15 residues.

This clone was observed once. The J gene is TRBJ1-1, the V gene TRBV11-2; TRBD1 aligns across 7 bases. J lost 6 bases, V lost 3 bases, and 4 bases had no gene match. This CDR3 is 13 amino acids long. Germline-derived CDR1 and CDR2 are SGHAT and FQNNGV. The CDR3 coding sequence is TGTGCCAGCAGCTTCGACAGGGAATCTGAAGCTTTCTTT. Translating it yields CASSFDRESEAFF.

The J gene is TRBJ2-1, the V gene TRBV6-5; possible D gene TRBD1, 5 bases. The CDR3 loop spans 11 amino acids. CDR1 MNHEY and CDR2 SVGAGI come from the germline V gene. V was clipped by 7 bases and J by 8 bases, with 9 bases between them. CDR3 in DNA: TGTGCCAGCACCGAAGGGGATGAGCAGTTCTTC. Translation gives CASTEGDEQFF.

This clone showed up just once. This sample includes further DNA sequences coding for the same CDR3. The chain joins TRBV7-9 to TRBJ1-1; TRBD1 agrees at 7 bases. V lost 1 base to trimming and J lost 5 bases; unmatched junction nucleotides: 4. CDR3 length: 14 amino acids. In germline, CDR1 is SEHNR, CDR2 FQNEAQ (reference sequence). CDR3 loop: CASSLGAGGTEAFF. Written as DNA, the CDR3 is TGTGCCAGCAGCTTAGGGGCAGGGGGGACTGAAGCTTTCTTT.

This clone was seen once. The chain joins TRBV7-9 to TRBJ1-2; D is unresolved. The CDR3 runs to 13 residues. Germline loops: CDR1 SEHNR, CDR2 FQNEAQ (reference sequence). Trimming took off 4 bases at V and 8 bases at J, with 14 bases between the two ends. The CDR3 reads CASSSMGVIGYTF. The CDR3 DNA follows: TGTGCCAGCAGCTCAATGGGAGTGATCGGCTACACCTTC. Based on the CDR3 plus reference TRBV7-9 and TRBJ1-2, the full variable domain is DTGVSQNPRHKITKRGQNVTFRCDPISEHNRLYWYRQTLGQGPEFLTYFQNEAQLEKSRLLSDRFSAERPKGSFSTLEIQRTEQGDSAMYLCASSSMGVIGYTFGSGTRLTVV.

The CDR3 DNA reads as TGCGCCAGCAGCCCGGCCGGGGGAGCAGATACGCAGTATTTT. The encoded protein is CASSPAGGADTQYF. This rearrangement joins TRBV5-1 to TRBJ2-3; D is perhaps TRBD2 (6 bases). In germline, CDR1 is SGHRS, CDR2 YFSETQ. This CDR3 contains 14 residues. V dropped 4 bases and J dropped 4 bases, with 13 bases sitting between them.

The chain has TRBV18 and TRBJ2-1; TRBD1 matches at 8 bases. CDR1 and CDR2 from the germline V gene are KGHSH and LQKENI. V trimming: 3 bases; J trimming: 2 bases; junction bases outside the gene matches: 6. The CDR3 is made up of 16 amino acids. The CDR3 is CASSPTDREAYNEQFF. The CDR3 DNA follows: TGTGCCAGCTCACCCACGGACAGGGAGGCCTACAATGAGCAGTTCTTC.

The genes are TRBV10-3 and TRBJ1-3; D is uncertain. The ends were cut back, 8 bases at V and 0 bases at J, with 5 bases in the middle. Germline CDR1 reads ENHRY; CDR2 reads SYGVKD. This CDR3 contains 12 residues. CDR3 nucleotides: TGTGCCATCGGAGGCTCTGGAAACACCATATATTTT. Encoded protein: CAIGGSGNTIYF.

This clone occurred a few times. The V and J genes are TRBV9 and TRBJ1-1, with D maybe TRBD1 (6 bases). The CDR3 runs 15 residues. CDR1 is SGDLS, CDR2 YYNGEE, per germline. V dropped 0 bases and J dropped 8 bases, with 17 bases sitting between them. CDR3 amino acids: CASSVDGRGLGEAFF. In nucleotides, the CDR3 is TGTGCCAGCAGCGTAGATGGTAGGGGGTTGGGGGAAGCTTTCTTT.

The chain joins TRBV5-5 to TRBJ1-2, with 8 bases fitting TRBD1. V lost 1 base and J lost 7; bases outside the gene matches: 9. The V gene's germline CDR1 is SGHKS and CDR2 YYEKEE (reference sequence). The CDR3 sequence is 15 residues long. The CDR3 DNA follows: TGTGCCAGCAGCTTGTCGGGGCAGGGGGCCACTGGCTACACCTTC. As protein: CASSLSGQGATGYTF.

This chain links TRBV5-1 with TRBJ2-7; 11 bases agree with TRBD2. Unmatched junction bases numbered 3, after V lost 4 bases and J lost 0 bases. CDR3 size: 15 residues. Germline values: CDR1 SGHRS, CDR2 YFSETQ. CDR3 in amino acids: CASSVGTSGSYEQYF. CDR3 coding DNA: TGCGCCAGCAGCGTCGGGACTAGCGGCTCCTACGAGCAGTACTTC.

The chain is built from TRBV25-1 and TRBJ1-1; D may be TRBD1 (5 bases). The CDR3 spans 14 residues. Trimming cost V 2 bases and J 4 bases, with 11 bases left between them. Germline CDR1 is MGHDK and CDR2 is SYGVNS. Written as DNA, the CDR3 is TGTGCCAGCAGTGAACCAGGGCCGGGCACTGAAGCTTTCTTT. Translation: CASSEPGPGTEAFF.

The J gene is TRBJ1-1, the V gene TRBV3-1 (or the pseudogene TRBV3-2); 7 bases align to TRBD1. Germline CDR1 is LGHDT and CDR2 is YNNKEL (reference sequence). After removal of 4 bases from V and 3 bases from J, the junction contained 8 bases not matched to a gene. The CDR3 is made up of 15 amino acids. The CDR3, as DNA: TGTGCCAGCAGCCTGCCGGGACAGAGGGACACTGAAGCTTTCTTT. Translated, it gives CASSLPGQRDTEAFF.

This clone was detected once. The V gene is TRBV3-1 (or the pseudogene TRBV3-2), the J gene TRBJ2-1, with TRBD2 identical over 12 bases. V gave up 7 bases and J gave up 6 bases; unmatched junction bases: 4. The CDR3 is made up of 14 amino acids. Germline loops: CDR1 LGHDT, CDR2 YNNKEL (reference sequence). The CDR3 sequence: CASTKTSGGNEQFF. CDR3 nucleotides: TGTGCCAGCACCAAGACTAGCGGGGGCAATGAGCAGTTCTTC.

This clone was seen once. The rearrangement uses TRBV19 and TRBJ2-1, with TRBD1 as a possible D gene (6 bases). The length of the CDR3 is 16 residues. CDR1 is LNHDA, CDR2 SQIVND, per germline (reference sequence). V was cut by 0 bases and J by 0 bases, with 9 bases left in between. CDR3 coding DNA: TGTGCCAGTAGTATAGAGGGACATATCTCCTACAATGAGCAGTTCTTC. Protein product: CASSIEGHISYNEQFF.

This CDR3 is CASSLRSQGGVKQYF. The DNA for the CDR3 is TGTGCCAGCAGCTTAAGGTCCCAGGGGGGTGTGAAGCAGTACTTC. The J gene is TRBJ2-7, the V gene TRBV13, with a tentative D call TRBD1 (7 bases). Trimming cost V 2 bases and J 8 bases, with 19 bases left between them. The CDR3 covers 15 residues. Germline V gene lookup returns CDR1 PRHDT and CDR2 FYEKMQ (reference sequence).

This clone has just a few counts. The junction departs from the called germline gene at one end, perhaps through a read error. The chain joins TRBV7-7 to TRBJ2-2, with TRBD2 matching over 8 bases. The CDR3 sequence is 18 residues long. Germline V gene lookup returns CDR1 SSHAT and CDR2 FNYEAQ (reference sequence). The CDR3 sequence is CASSSNQVVAGLTGELFF. As DNA, the CDR3 is TGTGCTAGCAGCTCGAACCAGGTGGTAGCGGGACTCACCGGGGAGCTGTTTTTT.

This chain connects TRBV27 to TRBJ2-7; D is unclear. Germline V gene sequence: CDR1 MNHEY, CDR2 SMNVEV (reference sequence). Trimming took 3 bases from V and 3 from J, leaving 18 bases between them. This CDR3 is 16 amino acids long. The CDR3 DNA reads TGTGCCAGCAGTTTTAGAACCCCCCCTCGACTCTACGAGCAGTACTTC. Protein sequence: CASSFRTPPRLYEQYF.

The V and J genes are TRBV27 and TRBJ2-2, with D maybe TRBD1 (5 bases). This CDR3 contains 13 residues. Germline CDR1 and CDR2: MNHEY and SMNVEV (reference sequence). V dropped 3 bases and J dropped 6 bases, with 8 bases sitting between them. The CDR3 sequence: CASSLAGSGELFF. As DNA, the CDR3 is TGTGCCAGCAGTTTGGCAGGGTCCGGGGAGCTGTTTTTT.

The rearrangement joins TRBV19 to TRBJ2-7; 7 bases line up with TRBD1. The V gene's germline CDR1 is LNHDA and CDR2 SQIVND (reference sequence). With V trimmed by 6 bases and J by 3 bases, 11 bases remained unmatched. The CDR3 is 15 amino acids. The DNA of the CDR3 is TGTGCCAGTAGCTCCCGGGTACAGGGGATCTACGAGCAGTACTTC. The encoded protein is CASSSRVQGIYEQYF.

V gene TRBV11-2 combines with J gene TRBJ2-7; TRBD1 matches at 7 bases. Trimming at V came to 0 bases and at J to 3 bases, leaving 5 bases not matched to a gene. CDR1 is SGHAT and CDR2 is FQNNGV in the germline V gene. The CDR3 is made up of 15 amino acids. Here the CDR3 reads CASSLDSDRVYEQYF. The CDR3 bases are TGTGCCAGCAGCTTAGATAGCGACAGGGTCTACGAGCAGTACTTC.

The chain has TRBV3-1 (or the pseudogene TRBV3-2) and TRBJ2-3, with TRBD1 identical over 7 bases. Germline loops: CDR1 LGHDT, CDR2 YNNKEL (reference sequence). The J segment lost 6 bases and the V segment lost 1 base, leaving 10 bases of the junction unmatched. The CDR3 is 16 amino acids. The DNA of the CDR3 is TGTGCCAGCAGCCAAGGCACGAGGGGGCATAGGGATACGCAGTATTTT. This codes for CASSQGTRGHRDTQYF.

The chain couples TRBV5-3 to TRBJ2-3; D gene ambiguous. TRBV5-3 is marked as an open reading frame, function uncertain. The V gene lost 4 bases and the J gene lost 6 bases, with 9 bases spanning the gap. The CDR3 totals 12 residues. The CDR3 nucleotides read TGTGCCAGAAGCCCCCCCCCGGATACGCAGTATTTT. Translated, it gives CARSPPPDTQYF.

The rearrangement links TRBV9 to TRBJ2-3, with D perhaps matching TRBD2 (6 bases). Germline V gene sequence: CDR1 SGDLS, CDR2 YYNGEE. This CDR3 comprises 16 residues. Trimming stripped 0 bases from V and 2 bases from J, with 13 bases between. The CDR3 DNA reads TGTGCCAGCAGCGTAGGTCAGCGGAGGGACACAGATACGCAGTATTTT. This encodes CASSVGQRRDTDTQYF.

This clone was seen only once. V gene TRBV3-1 (or the pseudogene TRBV3-2) combines with J gene TRBJ2-1, with TRBD1 matching 9 bases. Germline values: CDR1 LGHDT, CDR2 YNNKEL (reference sequence). With 1 base clipped from V and 3 bases from J, the junction kept 4 bases outside the gene matches. CDR3 length: 16 residues. CDR3 in amino acids: CASSQATGGGYNEQFF. The CDR3 nucleotides are TGTGCCAGCAGCCAAGCCACAGGGGGCGGCTACAATGAGCAGTTCTTC.

V and J are TRBV9 and TRBJ1-2; TRBD1 might be the D (6 bases). This CDR3 spans 15 amino acids. Germline lookup yields CDR1 SGDLS and CDR2 YYNGEE. The V end was cut by 3 bases, the J end by 0 bases, with 12 bases between. For the CDR3, the DNA is TGTGCCAGCAGCGACCGGACAGAGACTAACTATGGCTACACCTTC. Protein product: CASSDRTETNYGYTF.

The gene calls are TRBV3-1 (or the pseudogene TRBV3-2) and TRBJ1-6; D perhaps matches TRBD1 (5 bases). The germline CDR1 and CDR2 sequences are LGHDT and YNNKEL (reference sequence). CDR3 size: 15 residues. V dropped 0 bases and J dropped 8 bases, with 11 bases sitting between them. The CDR3 spells CASSQDMGRDSPLHF. The DNA for the CDR3 is TGTGCCAGCAGCCAAGATATGGGGCGTGATTCACCCCTCCACTTT.

V usage is TRBV28 and J usage is TRBJ1-1; 7 bases agree with TRBD1. V was pared by 6 bases and J by 0 bases, with 19 bases of the junction left unmatched. Germline CDR1 reads MDHEN; CDR2 reads SYDVKM. This CDR3 has 19 amino acids. The CDR3 sequence: CASSQPLTGTLAMNTEAFF. The CDR3 bases are TGTGCCAGCAGCCAACCCTTGACAGGGACCCTTGCTATGAACACTGAAGCTTTCTTT.

The V call is TRBV2, the J call TRBJ1-5; TRBD1 is a possible D gene (6 bases). Germline V gene lookup returns CDR1 SNHLY and CDR2 FYNNEI. CDR3 size: 12 residues. V shed 8 bases and J shed 3 bases, with 8 bases lying between them. CDR3 amino acids: CASRQDNQPQHF. The CDR3, as DNA: TGTGCCAGCCGACAGGACAATCAGCCCCAGCATTTT.